This T cell receptor beta chain was documented in a study of blood T cells in healthy people across ages. Details on this clonotype: Given a much more abundant clone one base away, this may be a read error.

Germline CDR1 reads DFQATT; CDR2 reads SNEGSKA (reference sequence). CDR3 length: 16 amino acids. A sample-barcoded 5' primer and a J-beta primer mix were used in a second PCR of about 7 to 12 cycles. TCRdb recomputed calls from the 5' RACE reads with MiXCR, one row per CDR3 protein. The profile shows 650,000 to 800,000 distinct CDR3 sequences, approximately 48% of them singletons. The rearrangement links TRBV20-1 to TRBJ1-2; 8 nucleotides agree with TRBD1. The sample taken for sequencing was blood. The source of this sequence is a man aged 55 to 70 in good health. The CDR3 protein is CSTRDAKQGGGYGYTF. The CDR3 region has the DNA TGCAGTACTAGAGATGCGAAACAGGGGGGAGGTTATGGCTACACCTTC.